The sample holds many counts of the clone carrying this T cell receptor (beta chain). No antigen is known for it. The data originate from a study of neurological immune-mediated disorders. Whole-study results and caveats: Whereas HTLV-1-associated myelopathy showed the most TCR clonal expansion, multiple sclerosis showed the least, with levels below those of healthy controls.

Trimming stripped 1 base from V and 6 bases from J, with 19 bases between. CDR3 length: 16 amino acids. Germline V lookup: CDR1 SGHRS, CDR2 YFSETQ. One entry per CDR3 protein, called by TCRdb with MiXCR from the 5' RACE reads. The sample consists of approximately 40,000 distinct CDR3 sequences, around 4.8% of them appearing once. There were approximately 1 million CD4+ or CD8+ T cells used in the sorted libraries. The TCR sequence derives from a man between 18 and 29 years old in good health. The V and J genes are TRBV5-1 and TRBJ1-2; D might be TRBD1 (5 bases). The source material was CD4+ T cells from blood. The CDR3 nucleotides are TGCGCCAGCAGCTTGTCCCCACCGACAGCGATAAATGGCTACACCTTC. Translation gives CASSLSPPTAINGYTF.